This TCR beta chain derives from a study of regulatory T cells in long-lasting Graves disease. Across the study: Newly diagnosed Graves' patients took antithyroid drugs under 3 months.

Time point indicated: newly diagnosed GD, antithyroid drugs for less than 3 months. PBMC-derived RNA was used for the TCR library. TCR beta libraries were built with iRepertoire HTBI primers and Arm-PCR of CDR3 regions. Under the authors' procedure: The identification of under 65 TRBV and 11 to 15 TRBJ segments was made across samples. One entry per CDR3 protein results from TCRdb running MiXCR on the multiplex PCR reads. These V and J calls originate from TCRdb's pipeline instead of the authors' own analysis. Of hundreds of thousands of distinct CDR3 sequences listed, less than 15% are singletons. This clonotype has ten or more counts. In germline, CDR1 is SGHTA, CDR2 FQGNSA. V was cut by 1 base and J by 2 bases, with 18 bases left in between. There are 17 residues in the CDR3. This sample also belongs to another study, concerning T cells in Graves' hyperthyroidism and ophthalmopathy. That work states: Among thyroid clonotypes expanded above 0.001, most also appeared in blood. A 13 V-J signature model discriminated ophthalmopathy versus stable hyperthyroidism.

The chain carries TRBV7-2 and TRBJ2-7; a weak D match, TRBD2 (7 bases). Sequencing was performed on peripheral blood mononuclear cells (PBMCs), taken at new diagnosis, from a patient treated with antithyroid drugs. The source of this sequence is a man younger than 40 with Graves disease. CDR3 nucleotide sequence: TGTGCCAGCAGCTTAGAGGGGGGAGGGACCGTCCCCTACGAGCAGTACTTC. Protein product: CASSLEGGGTVPYEQYF.